This T cell receptor beta chain was captured by sequencing in a study of T cells in Graves' hyperthyroidism and ophthalmopathy. The authors took PBMCs from 10 ml fresh peripheral blood. TCR beta CDR3 region amplification was performed from RNA transcripts. The TCR CDR3 was amplified in a first-round RT-PCR using the HTBI primer set. TCRdb called the multiplex PCR reads again in MiXCR, with one record for every CDR3 protein. This sample has about 200,000 distinct CDR3 sequences, with more than 15% found just once. Germline assignment: CDR1 SGHRS and CDR2 YFSETQ. The CDR3 extends over 16 amino acids. After removal of 0 bases from V and 3 bases from J, the junction contained 8 bases not matched to a gene.

The V and J genes are TRBV5-1 and TRBJ1-2; the match to TRBD1 covers 7 bases. The sequence was obtained from a man over 45 with Graves' hyperthyroidism. Sequenced sample: blood. The CDR3 sequence is CASSLGGGSLYYGYTF. CDR3 nucleotide sequence: TGCGCCAGCAGCTTGGGAGGGGGCAGCCTTTACTATGGCTACACCTTC.